One sample yielded the 27 T cell receptor beta chains listed below, sequenced in a study of blood T cells in healthy people across ages. Next came a second PCR, run for about 6 to 11 cycles, which used a sample-barcoded 5' primer along with a J-beta primer mix. TCRdb called the 5' RACE reads again in MiXCR, with one record for every CDR3 protein. The sample has some 730,000 distinct CDR3 sequences; 22% are singletons. Sequenced: blood. The receptors shown here come from a man aged 70 or older in good health.

This clonotype has more than one count but fewer than ten. J is TRBJ2-2 and V is TRBV20-1, with D maybe TRBD2 (7 bases). V lost 1 base to trimming and J lost 5 bases, with 14 bases between them. The CDR3 length is 15 residues. CDR1 is DFQATT and CDR2 is SNEGSKA in the germline V gene (reference sequence). The CDR3 DNA sequence: TGCAGTGCTAGAGCGGGGGGCCCTAGGACCGGGGAGCTGTTTTTT. Protein: CSARAGGPRTGELFF.

Only a few counts were recorded for this clonotype. The V and J genes are TRBV11-2 and TRBJ2-5; TRBD2 matches at 11 bases. The better agreement between TRBJ2-1 and the DNA end casts doubt on the J call. The CDR3 is made up of 15 amino acids. CDR1 and CDR2 from the germline V gene are SGHAT and FQNNGV. Written as DNA, the CDR3 is TGTGCCAGCAGCGTAGCGGGGGGGCTGGGTAATGAGCAGTTCTTC. Encoded protein: CASSVAGGLGNEQFF.

A single count supports this clonotype. The J gene is TRBJ1-5, the V gene TRBV20-1; 7 nucleotides agree with TRBD1. This CDR3 spans 13 amino acids. V lost 4 bases to trimming and J lost 7 bases; unmatched junction nucleotides: 7. CDR1 and CDR2 (germline): DFQATT, SNEGSKA (reference sequence). CDR3 DNA sequence: TGCAGTGCTACCATCCAGGGGGTACAGCCCCAGCATTTT. It specifies CSATIQGVQPQHF.

This clonotype turned up a few times. The chain has TRBV14 and TRBJ1-5; 10 bases fit TRBD1. From germline, CDR1 is SGHDN and CDR2 FVKESK. The V gene end was trimmed by 3 bases and the J gene end by 4 bases; junction bases not matched to a gene: 3. This CDR3 has 15 amino acids. CDR3 loop: CASSQPGQGNQPQHF. The CDR3 DNA follows: TGTGCCAGCAGCCAGCCGGGACAGGGGAATCAGCCCCAGCATTTT.

The rearrangement uses TRBV30 and TRBJ2-5, with D uncertain. Per the germline V gene, CDR1 is GTSNPN and CDR2 is SVGIG (reference sequence). The V end lost 4 bases, the J end lost 5 bases, and 8 bases lay between the germline ends. This CDR3 contains 11 residues. In nucleotides, the CDR3 is TGTGCCTGGAAACGGGCGGAGACCCAGTACTTC. Its protein is CAWKRAETQYF.

This clonotype was seen more than once but under ten times. V usage is TRBV5-1 and J usage is TRBJ1-4, with D hard to call. The V and J ends lost 2 bases and 4 bases respectively, with 9 bases between them. This CDR3 contains 14 residues. Germline V gene data show CDR1 as SGHRS and CDR2 as YFSETQ. The chain's CDR3 is CASSFGDINEKLFF. CDR3 nucleotide sequence: TGCGCCAGCAGCTTTGGTGATATTAATGAAAAACTGTTTTTT.

This clonotype appeared once. The chain is built from TRBV7-3 and TRBJ2-5; D is unclear. The CDR3 totals 14 residues. Per the germline V gene, CDR1 is SGHTA and CDR2 is FQGTGA. V dropped 1 base and J dropped 1 base, with 7 bases sitting between them. CDR3 in amino acids: CASSLMGIQETQYF. The CDR3 DNA sequence: TGTGCCAGCAGCTTAATGGGTATCCAAGAGACCCAGTACTTC.

The chain is built from TRBV15 and TRBJ2-1, with TRBD2 as a possible D gene (6 bases). Trimming stripped 0 bases from V and 6 bases from J, with 15 bases between. From germline, CDR1 is LNHNV and CDR2 YYDKDF (reference sequence). This CDR3 spans 16 amino acids. In DNA, the CDR3 is TGTGCCACCAGCAGAGATTACGGGAGTTCTGGCAATGAGCAGTTCTTC. Its translation is CATSRDYGSSGNEQFF.

In its sample, this clonotype was seen a few times. The chain joins TRBV6-5 to TRBJ2-1, with D possibly TRBD2 on 6 matching bases. The CDR3 loop spans 16 amino acids. Between the trimmed V and J ends, which lost 4 bases and 1 base, there was a span of 14 bases. Germline V gene data show CDR1 as MNHEY and CDR2 as SVGAGI. The CDR3: CASSWVGGPSYNEQFF. CDR3 sequence (DNA): TGTGCCAGCAGTTGGGTGGGGGGACCGTCCTACAATGAGCAGTTCTTC.

The sample holds a few counts of this clonotype. The J gene is TRBJ1-2, the V gene TRBV20-1; no definite D call. The CDR3 has 14 amino acids. With 0 bases removed from V and 8 bases from J, the gap between germline ends came to 16 bases. Germline CDR1 and CDR2: DFQATT and SNEGSKA (reference sequence). This CDR3 is CSARDWERGEGYTF. The CDR3 DNA sequence: TGCAGTGCTAGAGACTGGGAGCGTGGGGAGGGCTACACCTTC.

This clonotype has at least ten counts. V and J are TRBV11-2 and TRBJ2-7; 10 nucleotides line up with TRBD2. Germline V lookup: CDR1 SGHAT, CDR2 FQNNGV. The trim removed 5 bases at V and 4 bases at J, leaving 8 bases unmatched. The CDR3 is 15 residues long. CDR3 DNA sequence: TGTGCCAGCAGCCCACGACTAGCGGGTGGATACGAGCAGTACTTC. It codes for CASSPRLAGGYEQYF.

V gene TRBV2 combines with J gene TRBJ2-2; 8 positions agree with TRBD2. Germline lookup yields CDR1 SNHLY and CDR2 FYNNEI. The CDR3 has 13 residues. V gave up 10 bases and J gave up 3 bases; unmatched junction bases: 4. The CDR3 is CATQREHTGELFF. CDR3 nucleotide sequence: TGTGCCACCCAGCGGGAGCACACCGGGGAGCTGTTTTTT.

V gene TRBV20-1 combines with J gene TRBJ2-3; the match to TRBD2 covers 13 bases. Per the germline V gene, CDR1 is DFQATT and CDR2 is SNEGSKA (reference sequence). After removal of 1 base from V and 5 bases from J, the junction contained 3 bases not matched to a gene. The CDR3 spans 15 residues. This chain's CDR3 is CSARGTSGRLDTQYF. The DNA of the CDR3 is TGCAGTGCTAGAGGGACTAGCGGGAGATTAGATACGCAGTATTTT.

This clonotype has a handful of counts. This sequence joins TRBV12-3 or TRBV12-4 and TRBJ1-2; tentatively, D is TRBD1 (5 bases). With 6 bases removed from V and 8 bases from J, the gap between germline ends came to 16 bases. This CDR3 has 13 residues. The DNA of the CDR3 is TGTGCCAGCAGAGCCGGGACTTACGGGGGCTACACCTTC. It codes for CASRAGTYGGYTF.

The rearrangement joins TRBV12-3 or TRBV12-4 to TRBJ2-7; maybe TRBD1 (6 bases). The CDR3 length is 17 residues. V lost 10 bases to trimming and J lost 0 bases, with 25 bases between them. CDR3 amino acids: CANPPARGLTSSYEQYV. The CDR3 DNA reads TGTGCCAACCCACCGGCTAGGGGGTTAACCAGCTCCTACGAGCAGTACGTC.

The chain has TRBV12-3 or TRBV12-4 and TRBJ1-6, with D uncertain. This CDR3 region has 13 residues. Trimming stripped 3 bases from V and 11 bases from J, with 11 bases between. In DNA form, the CDR3 reads TGTGCCAGCAGTTTTGCTGGGGTGGCACCCCTCCACTTT. Its translation: CASSFAGVAPLHF.

This chain links TRBV3-1 with TRBJ2-5, with D unclear. The end of the DNA aligns better with TRBJ2-7, so the J call may be wrong. The CDR3 sequence is 15 residues long. The germline CDR1 and CDR2 sequences are LGHDT and YNNKEL (reference sequence). The DNA of the CDR3 is TGTGCCAGCAGCCAAGTGGGCATCGTACCCTACGAGCAGTACTTC. Translated, it gives CASSQVGIVPYEQYF.

The rearrangement links TRBV12-3 or TRBV12-4 to TRBJ1-2; 7 bases agree with TRBD1. The CDR3 has 15 residues. J gave up 8 bases and V 3 bases, and 12 bases lay outside the gene matches. DNA of the CDR3: TGTGCCAGCAGTTTTACAGGGGTCCCTAATTCCGGCTACACCTTC. This translates into CASSFTGVPNSGYTF.

Only a few counts were recorded for this clonotype. A junction end diverges from the germline sequence, so it may reflect a read error. V and J are TRBV7-9 and TRBJ1-4; D might be TRBD1 (5 bases). This CDR3 is built from 12 residues. Germline V lookup: CDR1 SEHNR, CDR2 FQNEAQ (reference sequence). The CDR3 loop reads CASSLGGTKKTF. For the CDR3, the DNA is TGTGCCAGCAGCTTAGGAGGGACCAAGAAGACCTTT.

The genes are TRBV6-2 or TRBV6-3 and TRBJ2-5; no definite D call. The CDR3 contains 13 residues. Germline V lookup: CDR1 MNHEY, CDR2 SVGEGT. V shed 7 bases and J shed 5 bases, with 14 bases lying between them. The CDR3 DNA is TGTGCCAGCAACTCTAGGATTTTGGAGACCCAGTACTTC. It codes for CASNSRILETQYF.

This clonotype was detected a few times. J is TRBJ2-5 and V is TRBV7-3, with 8 bases aligning to TRBD2. The assigned J gene may be wrong: the sequence end matches TRBJ2-7 better. CDR1 and CDR2 from the germline V gene are SGHTA and FQGTGA. This CDR3 has 15 residues. The CDR3 region is CASSLAGTRTYEQYV. CDR3 in DNA: TGTGCCAGCAGCTTAGCAGGGACTAGAACCTACGAGCAGTACGTC.

Only a few counts were recorded for this clonotype. This chain links TRBV3-1 with TRBJ1-4; tentatively, D is TRBD1 (6 bases). V lost 4 bases to trimming and J lost 0 bases, with 12 bases between them. Germline assignment: CDR1 LGHDT and CDR2 YNNKEL (reference sequence). The CDR3 sequence is 16 residues long. The CDR3 spells CASSPGGGTTNEKLFF. CDR3 sequence (DNA): TGTGCCAGCAGCCCCGGAGGGGGGACAACTAATGAAAAACTGTTTTTT. Full variable domain (remainder filled in from reference TRBV3-1 and TRBJ1-4): DTAVSQTPKYLVTQMGNDKSIKCEQNLGHDTMYWYKQDSKKFLKIMFSYNNKELIINETVPNRFSPKSPDKAHLNLHINSLELGDSAVYFCASSPGGGTTNEKLFFGSGTQLSVL.

On this clonotype: The junction shows a germline mismatch at one end, possibly a read error. This chain joins TRBV11-2 and TRBJ2-5; a possible D gene is TRBD2 (5 bases). Looked up from germline, CDR1 is SGHAT and CDR2 is FQNNGV. The CDR3 spans 15 residues. CDR3 coding DNA: TGTGCCAGCAGCCTAGCCGGCATCACCCCGGAGACCCGGTACTTC. Its protein product is CASSLAGITPETRYF.

The rearrangement uses TRBV15 and TRBJ2-2, with D perhaps assigned TRBD1 or TRBD2 (5 bases each). V lost 3 bases and J lost 5, with 13 bases in between. The CDR3 has 15 amino acids. CDR1 is LNHNV, CDR2 YYDKDF, per germline (reference sequence). CDR3 protein: CATSSGTRRTGELFF. DNA of the CDR3: TGTGCCACCAGCAGCGGGACGAGACGGACCGGGGAGCTGTTTTTT. The entire variable domain, with the rest obtained from reference TRBV15 and TRBJ2-2, is as follows: DAMVIQNPRYQVTQFGKPVTLSCSQTLNHNVMYWYQQKSSQAPKLLFHYYDKDFNNEADTPDNFQSRRPNTSFCFLDIRSPGLGDTAMYLCATSSGTRRTGELFFGEGSRLTVL.

This clonotype occurred a few times. The rearrangement uses TRBV11-2 and TRBJ2-2; TRBD1 might be the D (6 bases). The CDR3 is made up of 15 amino acids. The V end was cut by 6 bases, the J end by 1 base, with 12 bases between. Germline CDR1 is SGHAT and CDR2 is FQNNGV. This CDR3 reads CASRSPTGNTGELFF. For the CDR3, the DNA is TGTGCCAGCAGGTCGCCGACAGGGAACACCGGGGAGCTGTTTTTT. The whole variable domain, remainder taken from reference TRBV11-2 and TRBJ2-2, is EAGVAQSPRYKIIEKRQSVAFWCNPISGHATLYWYQQILGQGPKLLIQFQNNGVVDDSQLPKDRFSAERLKGVDSTLKIQPAKLEDSAVYLCASRSPTGNTGELFFGEGSRLTVL.

This chain uses TRBV24-1 with TRBJ2-3; D is ambiguous. Trimming took 4 bases from V and 1 from J, leaving 11 bases between them. Germline V gene sequence: CDR1 KGHDR, CDR2 SFDVKD. The CDR3 sequence is 15 residues long. The CDR3 sequence: CATSEVFAGTDTQYF. As DNA, the CDR3 is TGTGCCACCAGTGAGGTGTTTGCGGGCACAGATACGCAGTATTTT.

The sample holds a few counts of this clonotype. The chain employs TRBV5-1 and TRBJ2-3; 7 positions agree with TRBD1. The CDR3 is 14 amino acids. Germline CDR1 reads SGHRS; CDR2 reads YFSETQ. The V gene end was trimmed by 3 bases and the J gene end by 1 base; junction bases not matched to a gene: 2. CDR3 bases: TGCGCCAGCAGCTCGGGACAGCGCACAGATACGCAGTATTTT. This sequence encodes CASSSGQRTDTQYF.